Shown below are 21 T cell receptor beta chains from a single sample sequenced in a study of molecular identifiers for immune sequencing clone quantification. TCRdb fed the PCR reads into MiXCR, producing one record per CDR3 protein. The table shows about 510,000 distinct CDR3 sequences, with around a fifth occurring only once. Sequencing was performed on naive CD8+ T cells from blood, with Jurkat cell RNA spiked in. Subset described: FACS-sorted CD8+CD4-CCR7+CD45RA+ naive T cells. Receptor source: a human donor in good health. Some libraries in this study had Jurkat cell RNA spiked in.

The chain is built from TRBV28 and TRBJ2-1; D uncertain. Trimming removed 7 bases at V and 2 bases at J, with 15 bases between. CDR1 and CDR2 from the germline V gene are MDHEN and SYDVKM. The CDR3 is 15 residues long. In DNA, the CDR3 is TGTGCCAGCACTATACGACCAGCGACCTACAATGAGCAGTTCTTC. Amino acids: CASTIRPATYNEQFF.

Points on this clonotype: A junction boundary mismatches the germline segment, possibly from a read error. The genes are TRBV15 and TRBJ2-3; D remains ambiguous. Germline loops: CDR1 LNHNV, CDR2 YYDKDF (reference sequence). The CDR3 length is 14 residues. For the CDR3, the DNA is TGTGCCACCGGCAGAGAAACAACCACAGATACGCAGTATTTT. Its translation is CATGRETTTDTQYF. Combining the CDR3 with reference TRBV15 and TRBJ2-3 gives the whole variable domain DAMVIQNPRYQVTQFGKPVTLSCSQTLNHNVMYWYQQKSSQAPKLLFHYYDKDFNNEADTPDNFQSRRPNTSFCFLDIRSPGLGDTAMYLCATGRETTTDTQYFGPGTRLTVL.

This clonotype has a count of ten or more. The chain has TRBV28 and TRBJ1-5; D is ambiguous. The CDR3 runs to 11 residues. Trimming took off 8 bases at V and 8 bases at J, with 10 bases between the two ends. Germline values: CDR1 MDHEN, CDR2 SYDVKM. The CDR3 region is CASGGLEPQHF. CDR3 in DNA: TGTGCCAGCGGAGGTTTGGAGCCCCAGCATTTT.

This clonotype occurred a few times. V is TRBV5-8 and J is TRBJ1-5, with 9 bases that match TRBD1. The ends lost 2 bases at V and 3 bases at J; junction bases unmatched: 3. This CDR3 has 15 amino acids. Germline V gives CDR1 SGHTS, CDR2 YDEGEE. CDR3 DNA: TGTGCCAGCAGCTTAGACAGGGGGGACAATCAGCCCCAGCATTTT. Protein: CASSLDRGDNQPQHF.

This clonotype was counted only a few times. The chain uses TRBV24-1 and TRBJ2-1, with D possibly being TRBD1 or TRBD2 (5 bases each). Looked up from germline, CDR1 is KGHDR and CDR2 is SFDVKD. V lost 0 bases and J 8 bases, leaving 7 bases between the germline ends. CDR3 length: 13 amino acids. CDR3 bases: TGTGCCACCAGTGATTTGCTGGGGGATGAGCAGTTCTTC. Its protein product is CATSDLLGDEQFF.

This clonotype has at least ten counts. J is TRBJ2-7 and V is TRBV20-1; possible D gene TRBD2, 6 bases. The germline CDR1 and CDR2 sequences are DFQATT and SNEGSKA (reference sequence). The CDR3 is 16 amino acids. V lost 3 bases, J lost 2 bases, and 20 bases lay in between. The CDR3 spells CSASGGSSEGPYEQYF. CDR3 bases: TGCAGTGCTAGTGGAGGGTCTAGCGAGGGTCCCTACGAGCAGTACTTC.

About this clonotype itself: A much larger clone lies a single base off, so this may be a read error. This chain uses TRBV6-2 or TRBV6-3 with TRBJ2-7, with a possible D match to TRBD2 (5 bases). The germline V gene has CDR1 MNHEY and CDR2 SVGEGT. Trimming took off 0 bases at V and 7 bases at J, with 16 bases between the two ends. The CDR3 sequence is 15 residues long. The CDR3 here is CASSYSTGFSQEQYF. For the CDR3, the DNA is TGTGCCAGCAGTTACTCGACGGGGTTCTCGCAGGAGCAGTACTTC.

The chain links TRBV20-1 to TRBJ2-7, with 8 bases that match TRBD1. The V and J ends lost 5 bases and 3 bases, in that order; junction bases with no gene match: 9. Germline V gene data show CDR1 as DFQATT and CDR2 as SNEGSKA (reference sequence). The CDR3 length is 14 residues. CDR3 DNA: TGCAGTGCTCGGCGGACAGGGATTAACTACGAGCAGTACTTC. Its translation is CSARRTGINYEQYF.

This clonotype was detected ten times or more. Relative to the germline gene, one junction end is altered; a read error may explain this. The V and J genes are TRBV28 and TRBJ2-7, with D unclear. Germline-derived CDR1 and CDR2 are MDHEN and SYDVKM. This CDR3 is 14 amino acids long. CDR3 loop: CACRQRLSSYEQYF. CDR3 sequence (DNA): TGTGCCTGCAGGCAACGTCTTAGCTCCTACGAGCAGTACTTC. Together with reference TRBV28 and TRBJ2-7, the CDR3 gives the full variable domain: DVKVTQSSRYLVKRTGEKVFLECVQDMDHENMFWYRQDPGLGLRLIYFSYDVKMKEKGDIPEGYSVSREKKERFSLILESASTNQTSMYLCACRQRLSSYEQYFGPGTRLTVT.

The V call is TRBV28, the J call TRBJ2-7, with a possible D match to TRBD2 (5 bases). Germline loops: CDR1 MDHEN, CDR2 SYDVKM. The CDR3 length is 15 residues. V lost 6 bases to trimming and J lost 5 bases, with 20 bases between them. CDR3 bases: TGTGCCAGCAGGGTTTTAGGCAGCGGAGACCACGAGCAGTACTTC. It specifies CASRVLGSGDHEQYF.

The chain has TRBV28 and TRBJ1-6; 7 nucleotides agree with TRBD1. Germline CDR1 is MDHEN and CDR2 is SYDVKM. V trimming: 7 bases; J trimming: 7 bases; junction bases outside the gene matches: 7. The CDR3 has 14 residues. Written as DNA, the CDR3 is TGTGCCAGCACCCACAGGGGAGGAAATTCACCCCTCCACTTT. This codes for CASTHRGGNSPLHF. The variable domain in full, with the rest retrieved from reference TRBV28 and TRBJ1-6, is DVKVTQSSRYLVKRTGEKVFLECVQDMDHENMFWYRQDPGLGLRLIYFSYDVKMKEKGDIPEGYSVSREKKERFSLILESASTNQTSMYLCASTHRGGNSPLHFGNGTRLTVT.

This clonotype was found many times. CDR3 protein: CASSQILGASHEQYF. CDR3 DNA sequence: TGTGCCAGCAGCCAGATTTTGGGGGCTTCCCACGAGCAGTACTTC. The chain joins TRBV3-1 to TRBJ2-7; tentative D call: TRBD1 (6 bases). The CDR3 loop spans 15 amino acids. Germline V gene lookup returns CDR1 LGHDT and CDR2 YNNKEL (reference sequence). Trimming took off 3 bases at V and 5 bases at J, with 17 bases between the two ends.

This clonotype was seen more than once but under ten times. The chain recombines TRBV5-6 with TRBJ1-5; 7 bases align to TRBD1. The ends lost 2 bases at V and 5 bases at J; junction bases unmatched: 13. Germline CDR1 and CDR2: SGHDT and YYEEEE. This CDR3 is built from 17 residues. The CDR3 coding sequence is TGTGCCAGCAGCTTCTTTCCGACAGGGAGGATAGATCAGCCCCAGCATTTT. This translates into CASSFFPTGRIDQPQHF. The whole variable domain, filled in from reference TRBV5-6 and TRBJ1-5, reads DAGVTQSPTHLIKTRGQQVTLRCSPKSGHDTVSWYQQALGQGPQFIFQYYEEEERQRGNFPDRFSGHQFPNYSSELNVNALLLGDSALYLCASSFFPTGRIDQPQHFGDGTRLSIL.

This chain connects TRBV7-9 to TRBJ2-5, with TRBD2 matching over 8 bases. V was pared by 4 bases and J by 1 base, with 5 bases of the junction left unmatched. Germline V gives CDR1 SEHNR, CDR2 FQNEAQ (reference sequence). The CDR3 extends over 15 amino acids. CDR3 residues: CASSSRRGGQETQYF. The CDR3 DNA reads as TGTGCCAGCAGCTCACGCCGGGGGGGCCAAGAGACCCAGTACTTC.

This chain uses TRBV7-9 with TRBJ1-4, with D maybe TRBD1 (5 bases). This CDR3 has 15 amino acids. Germline V gives CDR1 SEHNR, CDR2 FQNEAQ (reference sequence). V was clipped by 1 base and J by 7 bases, with 13 bases between them. In DNA, the CDR3 is TGTGCCAGCAGCTTAGTTTCCACCGGGGGTGAAAAACTGTTTTTT. Protein sequence: CASSLVSTGGEKLFF.

This clonotype was found a few times. This chain joins TRBV4-3 and TRBJ2-3, with D possibly matching TRBD2 (7 bases). Trimming stripped 0 bases from V and 3 bases from J, with 16 bases between. Germline V CDR1 and CDR2: LGHNA, YSLEER. CDR3 length: 17 amino acids. The CDR3 coding sequence is TGCGCCAGCAGCCAAGATCACCAGGGAGGGGGAACAGATACGCAGTATTTT. As protein: CASSQDHQGGGTDTQYF.

The V and J genes are TRBV12-3 or TRBV12-4 and TRBJ2-3; D is perhaps TRBD1 (6 bases). The CDR3 is 17 amino acids. V was shortened by 5 bases and J by 1 base, with 19 bases between the two germline ends. As DNA, the CDR3 is TGTGCCAGCAGTCCATTGGAGAGGGGGATGGGCACAGATACGCAGTATTTT. Translating it yields CASSPLERGMGTDTQYF.

This clonotype has ten or more counts. In DNA, the CDR3 is TGTGCCAGCAGCTTCCTCGGAGGCCTCCAAGAGACCCAGTACTTC. As protein: CASSFLGGLQETQYF. V usage is TRBV7-3 and J usage is TRBJ2-5; tentatively, D is TRBD2 (5 bases). The CDR3 spans 15 residues. Germline V gives CDR1 SGHTA, CDR2 FQGTGA. The V end was cut by 3 bases, the J end by 1 base, with 12 bases between.

For the CDR3, the DNA is TGCAGTGCTAGAGTCCAGCGGGGGACCTACGAGCAGTACTTC. This sequence encodes CSARVQRGTYEQYF. The chain recombines TRBV20-1 with TRBJ2-7; 8 nucleotides match TRBD2. In germline, CDR1 is DFQATT, CDR2 SNEGSKA (reference sequence). This CDR3 is 14 amino acids long. J lost 2 bases, V lost 1 base, and 4 bases had no gene match.

About this clonotype: A much larger clone sits a single nucleotide away, making a read error possible. The chain couples TRBV29-1 to TRBJ2-2, with no clear D. Germline V lookup: CDR1 SQVTM, CDR2 ANQGSEA. CDR3 length equals 13 residues. Between the trimmed V and J ends, which lost 2 bases and 6 bases, there was a span of 10 bases. DNA for the CDR3: TGCAGCGTTGAACTAGAAAACGCCGGGGAGCTGTTTTTT. Its protein product is CSVELENAGELFF.

This clonotype was seen a few times. This chain joins TRBV27 and TRBJ2-7; D may be TRBD1 or TRBD2 (7 bases each). V dropped 5 bases and J dropped 0 bases, with 14 bases sitting between them. The CDR3 spans 15 residues. CDR1 is MNHEY and CDR2 is SMNVEV in the germline V gene (reference sequence). The CDR3 DNA is TGTGCCAGCAGTACGCAGGGGGGGAGCTCCTACGAGCAGTACTTC. This codes for CASSTQGGSSYEQYF.